Listed here are 17 T cell receptor beta chains from one sample, sequenced in a study of blood T cell repertoires in COVID-19. Assay used: immunoSEQ multiplex PCR; TCRdb lists only in-frame clones, some missing. This table holds 270,000 or so clones, around 85% found once. The source material was peripheral blood. Receptors originate from a human donor with COVID-19, enrolled during active disease. The donor label of this sample is uncertain.

The CDR3 DNA follows: TGTGCCAGCAGCCGAACTACCACAGATACGCAGTATTTT. It specifies CASSRTTTDTQYF. This rearrangement joins TRBV4-2 to TRBJ2-3, with D hard to call. Trimming took off 4 bases at V and 2 bases at J, with 7 bases between the two ends. The CDR3 is 13 residues long. The V gene's germline CDR1 is LGHNA and CDR2 YNFKEQ.

This chain joins TRBV3-1 (or the pseudogene TRBV3-2) and TRBJ1-5; 8 bases match TRBD1. This CDR3 region has 14 residues. The germline V gene has CDR1 LGHDT and CDR2 YNNKEL (reference sequence). J gave up 5 bases and V 0 bases, and 0 bases lay outside the gene matches. The CDR3 sequence: CASSQETGDQPQHF. The DNA for the CDR3 is TGTGCCAGCAGCCAAGAGACAGGGGATCAGCCCCAGCATTTT.

The V and J genes are TRBV11-2 and TRBJ2-1; 7 bases align to TRBD2. Germline V CDR1 and CDR2: SGHAT, FQNNGV. This CDR3 contains 15 residues. The J segment lost 3 bases and the V segment lost 5 bases, leaving 7 bases of the junction unmatched. In nucleotides, the CDR3 is TGTGCCAGCAGCCGCGGGACTACCGACTACAATGAGCAGTTCTTC. Its protein product is CASSRGTTDYNEQFF.

This rearrangement joins TRBV7-8 to TRBJ2-2; D may be TRBD2 (6 bases). V lost 5 bases and J 3 bases, leaving 13 bases between the germline ends. This CDR3 has 15 residues. In germline, CDR1 is SGHVS, CDR2 FQNEAQ. CDR3 bases: TGTGCCAGCAGCCTGCGGGGCGGTTACACCGGGGAGCTGTTTTTT. As protein: CASSLRGGYTGELFF. Together with reference TRBV7-8 and TRBJ2-2, the CDR3 gives the full variable domain: GAGVSQSPRYKVAKRGQDVALRCDPISGHVSLFWYQQALGQGPEFLTYFQNEAQLDKSGLPSDRFFAERPEGSVSTLKIQRTQQEDSAVYLCASSLRGGYTGELFFGEGSRLTVL.

The V gene is TRBV5-1, the J gene TRBJ2-5; the match to TRBD2 covers 9 bases. Losses at the gene ends were 5 bases for V and 5 bases for J; bases not matched to a gene: 10. The CDR3 consists of 15 residues. From germline, CDR1 is SGHRS and CDR2 YFSETQ. In nucleotides, the CDR3 is TGCGCCAGCAGTTCCGGCGGGAGCGGGGGGGAGACCCAGTACTTC. Translating it yields CASSSGGSGGETQYF.

J is TRBJ2-1 and V is TRBV12-3 or TRBV12-4; D unresolved. Between the trimmed V and J ends, which lost 0 bases and 5 bases, there was a span of 2 bases. The CDR3 extends over 12 amino acids. CDR3 in DNA: TGTGCCAGCAGTTTAGCCGACAATGAGCAGTTCTTC. Translation: CASSLADNEQFF.

The chain uses TRBV4-1 and TRBJ2-1; 9 nucleotides match TRBD2. After removal of 1 base from V and 4 bases from J, the junction contained 8 bases not matched to a gene. The CDR3 is 17 amino acids. CDR1 is MGHRA and CDR2 is YSYEKL in the germline V gene. CDR3 sequence reads: CASSQGRSGRLYNEQFF. The CDR3, as DNA: TGCGCCAGCAGCCAAGGAAGGAGCGGGAGGCTTTACAATGAGCAGTTCTTC.

The V and J genes are TRBV7-9 and TRBJ2-7, with TRBD2 matching 8 bases. Trimming at V came to 5 bases and at J to 3 bases, leaving 6 bases not matched to a gene. This CDR3 spans 14 amino acids. CDR1 and CDR2 (germline): SEHNR, FQNEAQ (reference sequence). CDR3 residues: CASSRGAGGYEQYF. The DNA for the CDR3 is TGTGCCAGCAGCCGAGGCGCGGGAGGCTACGAGCAGTACTTC.

The chain links TRBV28 to TRBJ1-5; TRBD1 matches 9 bases. CDR1 and CDR2 (germline): MDHEN, SYDVKM. The CDR3 is 14 amino acids. J gave up 7 bases and V 6 bases, and 7 bases lay outside the gene matches. For the CDR3, the DNA is TGTGCCAGCAGAAAACAGGGGGCCGGGCAGCCCCAGCATTTT. Translating it yields CASRKQGAGQPQHF.

The rearrangement links TRBV29-1 to TRBJ2-5, with D perhaps matching TRBD2 (6 bases). This CDR3 region has 13 residues. CDR1 and CDR2 from the germline V gene are SQVTM and ANQGSEA. V was trimmed by 8 bases and J by 2 bases, leaving 15 bases between them. The CDR3 protein is CSLGTGGQETQYF. CDR3 sequence (DNA): TGCAGCCTCGGCACAGGAGGGCAAGAGACCCAGTACTTC.

V gene TRBV18 combines with J gene TRBJ2-7; TRBD1 matches 7 bases. In germline, CDR1 is KGHSH, CDR2 LQKENI. CDR3 length: 13 amino acids. After removal of 3 bases from V and 4 bases from J, the junction contained 3 bases not matched to a gene. The CDR3, as DNA: TGTGCCAGCTCACCGGGACAGCAATACGAGCAGTACTTC. Translation: CASSPGQQYEQYF.

The J gene is TRBJ2-6, the V gene TRBV19; 8 bases align to TRBD1. The J segment lost 4 bases and the V segment lost 7 bases, leaving 3 bases of the junction unmatched. From germline, CDR1 is LNHDA and CDR2 SQIVND (reference sequence). This CDR3 is 14 amino acids long. DNA of the CDR3: TGTGCCAGTACCCAGGGGGCAGGGGCCAACGTCCTGACTTTC. This sequence encodes CASTQGAGANVLTF.

CDR3 sequence reads: CASSYHGQNANYGYTF. The CDR3 bases are TGTGCCAGCAGTTATCATGGACAGAATGCTAACTATGGCTACACCTTC. V and J are TRBV6-5 and TRBJ1-2; D possibly corresponds to TRBD1 (6 bases). The CDR3 totals 16 residues. Between the trimmed V and J ends, which lost 3 bases and 0 bases, there was a span of 14 bases. The germline CDR1 and CDR2 sequences are MNHEY and SVGAGI.

The rearrangement uses TRBV2 and TRBJ1-3, with 10 bases aligning to TRBD1. The ends lost 4 bases at V and 0 bases at J; junction bases unmatched: 3. The germline V gene encodes CDR1 SNHLY and CDR2 FYNNEI. The CDR3 is made up of 16 amino acids. The CDR3 here is CASSGGQGNSGNTIYF. As DNA, the CDR3 is TGTGCCAGCAGTGGGGGACAGGGGAACTCTGGAAACACCATATATTTT.

The chain is built from TRBV29-1 and TRBJ2-1; 7 nucleotides match TRBD2. The germline V gene encodes CDR1 SQVTM and CDR2 ANQGSEA. This CDR3 has 12 amino acids. J was trimmed by 6 bases and V by 6 bases; bases with no gene match: 5. The chain's CDR3 is CSVSSGSNEQFF. The CDR3 DNA sequence: TGCAGCGTCTCTAGCGGCTCCAATGAGCAGTTCTTC.

V and J are TRBV27 and TRBJ2-1; the D gene is possibly TRBD1 (5 bases). The CDR3 spans 14 residues. Deletions cut 6 bases from V and 8 bases from J, with 17 bases between. Germline CDR1 reads MNHEY; CDR2 reads SMNVEV (reference sequence). The chain's CDR3 is CASRNQGVRDEQFF. The DNA of the CDR3 is TGTGCCAGCAGAAACCAGGGTGTTAGGGATGAGCAGTTCTTC.

CDR3 DNA sequence: TGTGCCTGGGCCCTGCCGGGACAGGGGCAGACCGGGGAGCTGTTTTTT. Translation: CAWALPGQGQTGELFF. The J gene is TRBJ2-2, the V gene TRBV30, with 10 bases fitting TRBD1. J was trimmed by 5 bases and V by 5 bases; bases with no gene match: 11. The CDR3 sequence is 16 residues long. Germline CDR1 is GTSNPN and CDR2 is SVGIG (reference sequence).